This TCR beta chain was obtained from a study of identical twins. The study's findings and limits: Cord blood beta clonotypes present at high abundance carried fewer insertions; no such pattern appeared in memory repertoires. Less excess twin sharing appeared in beta out-of-frame sequences. Diverse VJ usage suggested most zero-insertion clonotypes were not invariant T cells.

Comment on this clonotype: Its specificity is unknown.

Each donor (without exception) was a healthy Caucasian. From the 5' RACE reads, TCRdb called clonotypes with MiXCR, one entry per CDR3 protein. The sample holds under 1 million distinct CDR3 sequences; approximately 13% are singletons and the top ten take around 1.6%. This sample also belongs to another study, concerning yellow fever vaccine responses in identical twins.

The sequenced material came from PBMCs. The origin of this receptor is a woman between 18 and 29 years old in good health.

The CDR3 bases are TGTGCCAGCAGTGAAGGAGGGGTGAGCTATGGCTACACCTTC. Residues: CASSEGGVSYGYTF. The gene calls are TRBV6-1 and TRBJ1-2, with D perhaps TRBD1 (5 bases). The germline V gene encodes CDR1 MNHNS and CDR2 SASEGT. V was shortened by 1 base and J by 4 bases, with 10 bases between the two germline ends. The CDR3 length is 14 residues.